A selection of T cell receptor beta chains follows, all from one sample in a study of blood T cell repertoires in COVID-19. Clones were read by immunoSEQ multiplex PCR, and TCRdb kept only the in-frame ones, dropping some. This table has roughly 160,000 clones, approximately 85% appearing once. Material for sequencing was peripheral blood. The receptors were sampled from a middle-aged man with acute or convalescent COVID-19. Both conserved end residues are part of each CDR3. D genes are given only for firm matches. Expanded clones are given a class, and other clones once, few, many or no size at all.

d_call,v_call,j_call,clone_size,cdr3_nt,cdr3_aa
.,TRBV3-1/TRBV3-2,TRBJ2-2,.,TGTGCCAGCAAAGGAGGGGCCCTATTCAACACCGGGGAGCTGTTTTTT,CASKGGALFNTGELFF
.,TRBV27,TRBJ1-1,.,TGTGCCAGCAGGACGCAGCGATTGAACACTGAAGCTTTCTTT,CASRTQRLNTEAFF
TRBD2,TRBV5-1,TRBJ2-1,.,TGCGCCAGCAGCCTACTAGCGGGGGCCTCCAATGAGCAGTTCTTC,CASSLLAGASNEQFF
.,TRBV13,TRBJ1-4,few,TGTGCCAGCAGAGCTTGGGACACCACAACTAATGAAAAACTGTTTTTT,CASRAWDTTTNEKLFF
.,TRBV6-5,TRBJ2-2,.,TGTGCCAGCAGCCGGGTCGGTTTAAACACCGGGGAGCTGTTTTTT,CASSRVGLNTGELFF
.,TRBV6-5,TRBJ1-1,.,TGTGCCAGCGGGCCTCAGTCAGGGGAGACTGAAGCTTTCTTT,CASGPQSGETEAFF
.,TRBV4-3,TRBJ2-7,once,TGCGCCAGCAGCCAAGACAGGGTCTACGTTAAGCAGTACTTC,CASSQDRVYVKQYF
TRBD1,TRBV7-9,TRBJ1-1,.,TGTGCCAGCAGCTTCGGGACAGGGAAGAACACTGAAGCTTTCTTT,CASSFGTGKNTEAFF
.,TRBV30,TRBJ2-1,.,TGTGCCTGGGACAGCAATGAGCAGTTCTTC,CAWDSNEQFF
TRBD2,TRBV4-1,TRBJ2-4,once,TGCGCCAGCAGCCAACTTTTAGCCGGGCTAGCGGGGGGCCTGTTCAAAAACATTCAGTACTTC,CASSQLLAGLAGGLFKNIQYF